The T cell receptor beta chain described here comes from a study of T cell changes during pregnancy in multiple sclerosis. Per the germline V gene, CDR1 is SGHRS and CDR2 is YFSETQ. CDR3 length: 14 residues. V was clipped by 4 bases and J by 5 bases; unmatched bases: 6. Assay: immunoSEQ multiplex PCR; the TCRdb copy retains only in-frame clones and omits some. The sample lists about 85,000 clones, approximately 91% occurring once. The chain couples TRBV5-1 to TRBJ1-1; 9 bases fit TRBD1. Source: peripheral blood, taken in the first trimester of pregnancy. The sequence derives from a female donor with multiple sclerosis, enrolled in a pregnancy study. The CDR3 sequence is CASSPQTGGTEAFF. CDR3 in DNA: TGCGCCAGCAGCCCACAGACAGGGGGAACTGAAGCTTTCTTT.